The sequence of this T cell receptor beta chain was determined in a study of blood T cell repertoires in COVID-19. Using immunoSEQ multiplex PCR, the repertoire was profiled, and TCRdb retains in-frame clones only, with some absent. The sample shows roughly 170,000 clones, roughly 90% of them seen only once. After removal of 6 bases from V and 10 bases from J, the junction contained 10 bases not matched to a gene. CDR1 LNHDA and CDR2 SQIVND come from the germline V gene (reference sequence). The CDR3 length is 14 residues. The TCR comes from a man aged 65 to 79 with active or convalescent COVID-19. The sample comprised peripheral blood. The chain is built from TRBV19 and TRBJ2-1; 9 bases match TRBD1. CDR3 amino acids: CASRFQTGGGEQFF. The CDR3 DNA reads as TGTGCCAGTAGATTTCAAACAGGGGGCGGAGAGCAGTTCTTC.